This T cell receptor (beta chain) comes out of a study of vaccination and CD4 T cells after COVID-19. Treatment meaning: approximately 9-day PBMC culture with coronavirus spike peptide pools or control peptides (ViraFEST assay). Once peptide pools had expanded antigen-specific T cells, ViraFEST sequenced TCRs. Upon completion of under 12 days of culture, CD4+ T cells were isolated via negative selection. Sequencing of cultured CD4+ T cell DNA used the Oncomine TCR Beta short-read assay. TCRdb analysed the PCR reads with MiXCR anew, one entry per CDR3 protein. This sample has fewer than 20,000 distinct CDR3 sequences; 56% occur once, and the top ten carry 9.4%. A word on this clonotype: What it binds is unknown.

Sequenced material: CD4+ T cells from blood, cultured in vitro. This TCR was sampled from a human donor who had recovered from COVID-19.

The CDR3 protein is CASSENRLLYEQYF. Here the CDR3 DNA reads TGTGCCAGCAGTGAGAACAGGCTATTATACGAGCAGTACTTC. The J gene is TRBJ2-7, the V gene TRBV2; maybe TRBD1 (5 bases). V was pared by 3 bases and J by 4 bases, with 13 bases between. CDR3 length: 14 residues. Germline V CDR1 and CDR2: SNHLY, FYNNEI.